The clone carrying this T cell receptor (beta chain) was found once. Seattle patients were enrolled during active infection and followed longitudinally. This sample is drawn from a study of blood T cell repertoires in COVID-19. Study in general: The United States, Italy and Spain supplied acute and convalescent COVID-19 samples. The analysed material was cDNA or gDNA that came from T cells, B-cell-depleted T cells, or PBMCs.

Losses at the gene ends were 0 bases for V and 3 bases for J; bases not matched to a gene: 5. Germline CDR1 and CDR2: SGHNT and YYREEE (reference sequence). The CDR3 runs to 16 residues. As originally analysed: Amplified reference gene primers provided the basis for estimating nucleated cell counts. Profiling relied on immunoSEQ multiplex PCR, and the TCRdb table lists in-frame clones only, not all of them. For V, J and clone size, that table is used; D and trimming come from the DNA. This sample has around 120,000 clones, with almost 90% found just once. The chain combines TRBV5-4 with TRBJ2-1; 8 bases are a match to TRBD1. The sequencing input was peripheral blood. The origin of this receptor is an older woman with COVID-19, enrolled during active disease. CDR3 sequence reads: CASSLGGRGLYNEQFF. Written as DNA, the CDR3 is TGTGCCAGCAGCTTGGGGGGCAGGGGGCTCTACAATGAGCAGTTCTTC.